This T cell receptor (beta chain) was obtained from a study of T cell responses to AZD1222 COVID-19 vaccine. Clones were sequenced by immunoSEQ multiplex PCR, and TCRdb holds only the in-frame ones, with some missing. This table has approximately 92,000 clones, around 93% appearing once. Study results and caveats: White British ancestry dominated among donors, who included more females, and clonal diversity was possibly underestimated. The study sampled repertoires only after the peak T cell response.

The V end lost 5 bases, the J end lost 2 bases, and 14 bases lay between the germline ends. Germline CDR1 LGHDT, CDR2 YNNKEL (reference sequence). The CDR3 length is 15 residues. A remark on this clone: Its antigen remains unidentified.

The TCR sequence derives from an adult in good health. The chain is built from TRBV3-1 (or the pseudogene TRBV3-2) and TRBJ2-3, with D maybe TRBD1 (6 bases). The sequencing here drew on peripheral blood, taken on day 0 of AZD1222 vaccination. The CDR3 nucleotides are TGTGCCAGCAGCGAACCGGGACATCCCACAGATACGCAGTATTTT. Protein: CASSEPGHPTDTQYF.